This entry lists 10 T cell receptor beta chains sequenced from one sample in a study of blood T cell repertoires in COVID-19. Assay used: immunoSEQ multiplex PCR; TCRdb lists only in-frame clones, some missing. Here the sample spans 95,000 to 120,000 clones, approximately 90% being singletons. The material sequenced was peripheral blood. The receptors stem from a woman aged 45 to 65 with acute or convalescent COVID-19.

In nucleotides, the CDR3 is TGTGCCAGCAGCTTAGAGCTGAGGGTGCTGGGGCAAGAGACCCAGTACTTC. Its translation: CASSLELRVLGQETQYF. The gene calls are TRBV7-9 and TRBJ2-5; D is possibly TRBD2 (5 bases). The ends were cut back, 1 base at V and 2 bases at J, with 17 bases in the middle. The CDR3 loop spans 17 amino acids. The germline gives CDR1 SEHNR, CDR2 FQNEAQ (reference sequence).

This rearrangement joins TRBV30 to TRBJ1-6; the D is unclear. From germline, CDR1 is GTSNPN and CDR2 SVGIG (reference sequence). The CDR3 is made up of 13 amino acids. V was clipped by 7 bases and J by 5 bases, with 12 bases between them. Here the CDR3 reads CALAHLDNSPLHF. CDR3 coding DNA: TGTGCCTTGGCCCATCTTGATAATTCACCCCTCCACTTT.

This CDR3 is CASSLHRGTPEAFF. For the CDR3, the DNA is TGTGCCAGTAGTCTACACAGGGGTACCCCTGAAGCTTTCTTT. This chain connects TRBV19 to TRBJ1-1, with 7 bases aligning to TRBD1. Germline V gene lookup returns CDR1 LNHDA and CDR2 SQIVND (reference sequence). This CDR3 comprises 14 residues. J was trimmed by 6 bases and V by 5 bases; bases with no gene match: 9.

The V gene is TRBV28, the J gene TRBJ2-3; D is undetermined. With 2 bases removed from V and 0 bases from J, the gap between germline ends came to 6 bases. Looked up from germline, CDR1 is MDHEN and CDR2 is SYDVKM. The CDR3 extends over 14 amino acids. CDR3 coding DNA: TGTGCCAGCAGTTTAGGAGCAAGCACAGATACGCAGTATTTT. It specifies CASSLGASTDTQYF.

This clone was seen only a few times. The chain is built from TRBV4-1 and TRBJ2-2, with 11 bases lining up with TRBD2. There are 16 residues in the CDR3. With V trimmed by 5 bases and J by 3 bases, 5 bases remained unmatched. The germline CDR1 and CDR2 sequences are MGHRA and YSYEKL. The CDR3 spells CASSDTSGRHTGELFF. CDR3 coding DNA: TGCGCCAGCAGCGATACTAGCGGGAGACACACCGGGGAGCTGTTTTTT.

This clone appeared once. V usage is TRBV12-5 and J usage is TRBJ1-6; D not resolved. The CDR3 spans 13 residues. The germline V gene has CDR1 LGHNT and CDR2 FRNRAP. V shed 2 bases and J shed 9 bases, with 8 bases lying between them. The CDR3 DNA reads as TGTGCTAGTGGTTTGTCTATGCTTTCACCCCTCCACTTT. This sequence encodes CASGLSMLSPLHF.

The chain couples TRBV27 to TRBJ1-2; 10 bases line up with TRBD1. The CDR3 length is 14 residues. CDR1 and CDR2 (germline): MNHEY, SMNVEV (reference sequence). The J segment lost 7 bases and the V segment lost 6 bases, leaving 8 bases of the junction unmatched. In DNA form, the CDR3 reads TGTGCCAGCAGACCCTCCGGGACAGGGGTTGGCTACACCTTC. This codes for CASRPSGTGVGYTF.

This chain links TRBV28 with TRBJ1-1, with a tentative D call TRBD1 (5 bases). This CDR3 has 17 residues. Germline V gene lookup returns CDR1 MDHEN and CDR2 SYDVKM. Trimming left V 2 bases short and J 0 bases short, with 16 bases between. In DNA, the CDR3 is TGTGCCAGCAGTTTACCCAGACAGCGACTCATGAACACTGAAGCTTTCTTT. It yields the protein CASSLPRQRLMNTEAFF.

The chain recombines TRBV5-8 with TRBJ2-3, with 7 bases identical to TRBD1. This CDR3 region has 14 residues. Germline V gives CDR1 SGHTS, CDR2 YDEGEE. V lost 7 bases, J lost 1 base, and 6 bases stayed unmatched. In DNA form, the CDR3 reads TGTGCCAGCCGCCGACAGGGTGGCACAGATACGCAGTATTTT. It yields the protein CASRRQGGTDTQYF.

This rearrangement joins TRBV19 to TRBJ1-2; 7 nucleotides agree with TRBD1. Germline V CDR1 and CDR2: LNHDA, SQIVND (reference sequence). V shed 4 bases and J 4 bases; nucleotides not matched to a gene: 6. This CDR3 spans 14 amino acids. DNA of the CDR3: TGTGCCAGTAGTACAGCACAGGGGTCCTATGGCTACACCTTC. Translation gives CASSTAQGSYGYTF.